Included here is one TCR beta chain sequence, with context. Between the trimmed V and J ends, which lost 3 bases and 6 bases, there was a span of 11 bases. CDR3 length: 13 residues. CDR1 SGHRS and CDR2 YFSETQ come from the germline V gene. Each CDR3 protein gets one entry after TCRdb re-called the 5' RACE reads with MiXCR. The profile shows tens of thousands of distinct CDR3 sequences, 9% to 15% of them singletons. The data stem from a study of early T cells in non-severe SARS-CoV-2 infection. The material sequenced was whole blood. The chain recombines TRBV5-1 with TRBJ2-3; no definite D call. The receptor was derived from an adult who was a healthcare worker with PCR-confirmed SARS-CoV-2 infection or an uninfected control (not recorded which). In nucleotides, the CDR3 is TGCGCCAGCAGCTCGGCGGCCACGGATACGCAGTATTTT. Its translation: CASSSAATDTQYF.